What follows describes a single TCR delta chain. What it binds is not known. The sample belongs to a study of Vδ1+ human thymocytes. Study findings and constraints: Thymic TRG and TRD repertoires appeared highly polyclonal. Many TRG clonotypes were shared between donors; TRD repertoires were essentially private.

Purity of the sorted Vdelta1+ thymocytes ranged from 98% to 99.6%. J was trimmed by 1 base and V by 0 bases; bases with no gene match: 9. Germline CDR1 and CDR2: TSWWSYY and QGS. The CDR3 has 19 amino acids. Extracted RNA was reverse transcribed into cDNA. Multiplex PCR used pooled V-gene forward primers and a constant-region reverse primer to amplify CDR3s. TCRdb re-identified clones in the multiplex PCR reads via CATT. The sample contains about 55,000 delta-chain clones, more than 15% of which appear only once. The V and J genes are TRDV1 and TRDJ1; 12 nucleotides match TRDD3. The receptor comes from a boy younger than two who had congenital heart surgery. Sample: Vdelta1+ gamma-delta thymocytes from the thymus. Subset specified: FACS-sorted CD3+ TCRalphabeta- TCRVdelta1+ TCRVdelta2- thymocytes. The CDR3 bases are TGTGCTCTTGGGGAACTAACCTACTGGGGGATACTCTCCACCGATAAACTCATCTTT. It translates to CALGELTYWGILSTDKLIF.